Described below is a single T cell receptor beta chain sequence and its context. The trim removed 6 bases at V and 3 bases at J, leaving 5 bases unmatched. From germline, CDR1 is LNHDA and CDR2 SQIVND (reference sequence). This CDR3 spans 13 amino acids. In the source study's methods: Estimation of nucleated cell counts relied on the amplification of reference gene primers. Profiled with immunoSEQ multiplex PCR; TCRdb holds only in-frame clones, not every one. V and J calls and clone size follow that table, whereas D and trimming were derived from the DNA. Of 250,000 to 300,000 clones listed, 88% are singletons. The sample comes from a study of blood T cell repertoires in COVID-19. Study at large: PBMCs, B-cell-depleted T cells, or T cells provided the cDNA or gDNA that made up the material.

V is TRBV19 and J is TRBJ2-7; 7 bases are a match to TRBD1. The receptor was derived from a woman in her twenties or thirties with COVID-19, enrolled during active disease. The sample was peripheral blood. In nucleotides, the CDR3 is TGTGCCAGTAGCACAGGGGCCTTCTACGAGCAGTACTTC. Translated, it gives CASSTGAFYEQYF.